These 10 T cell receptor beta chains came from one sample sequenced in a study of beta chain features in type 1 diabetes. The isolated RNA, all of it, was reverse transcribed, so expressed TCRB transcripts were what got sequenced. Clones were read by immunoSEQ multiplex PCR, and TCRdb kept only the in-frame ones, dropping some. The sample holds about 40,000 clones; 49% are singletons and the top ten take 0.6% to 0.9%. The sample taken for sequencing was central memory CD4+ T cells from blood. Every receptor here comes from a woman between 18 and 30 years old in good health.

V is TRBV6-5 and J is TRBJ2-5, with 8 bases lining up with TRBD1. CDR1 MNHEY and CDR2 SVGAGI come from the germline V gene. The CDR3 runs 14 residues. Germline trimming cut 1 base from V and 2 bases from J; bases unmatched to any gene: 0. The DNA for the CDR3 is TGTGCCAGCAGTTACTACAGGGGGCAAGAGACCCAGTACTTC. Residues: CASSYYRGQETQYF.

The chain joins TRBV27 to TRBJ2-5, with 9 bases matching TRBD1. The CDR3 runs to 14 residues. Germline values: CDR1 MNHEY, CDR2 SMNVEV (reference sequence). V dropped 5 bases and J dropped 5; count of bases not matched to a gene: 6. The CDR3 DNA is TGTGCCAGCAGTACCGGGACAGGGAGGGAGACCCAGTACTTC. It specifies CASSTGTGRETQYF.

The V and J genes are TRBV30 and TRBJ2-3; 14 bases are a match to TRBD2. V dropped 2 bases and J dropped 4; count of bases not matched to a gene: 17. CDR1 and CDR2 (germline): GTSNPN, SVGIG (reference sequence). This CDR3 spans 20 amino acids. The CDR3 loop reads CAWSPLRLAGGGGEADTQYF. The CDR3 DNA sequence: TGTGCCTGGAGTCCACTTAGACTAGCGGGAGGGGGAGGAGAAGCAGATACGCAGTATTTT.

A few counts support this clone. CDR3 sequence: CASSSGTGNYGYTF. Written as DNA, the CDR3 is TGTGCCAGCAGCTCCGGGACAGGGAACTATGGCTACACCTTC. The V gene is TRBV7-3, the J gene TRBJ1-2, with TRBD1 matching 9 bases. CDR3 size: 14 residues. Germline values: CDR1 SGHTA, CDR2 FQGTGA. Losses at the gene ends were 4 bases for V and 2 bases for J; bases not matched to a gene: 2.

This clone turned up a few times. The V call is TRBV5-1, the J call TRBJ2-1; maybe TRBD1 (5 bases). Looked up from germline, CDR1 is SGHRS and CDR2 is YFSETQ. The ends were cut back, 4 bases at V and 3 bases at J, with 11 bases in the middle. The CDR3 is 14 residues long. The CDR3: CASSPETGYNEQFF. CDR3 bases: TGCGCCAGCAGCCCTGAAACAGGCTACAATGAGCAGTTCTTC. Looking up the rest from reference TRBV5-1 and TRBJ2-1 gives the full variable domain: KAGVTQTPRYLIKTRGQQVTLSCSPISGHRSVSWYQQTPGQGLQFLFEYFSETQRNKGNFPGRFSGRQFSNSRSEMNVSTLELGDSALYLCASSPETGYNEQFFGPGTRLTVL.

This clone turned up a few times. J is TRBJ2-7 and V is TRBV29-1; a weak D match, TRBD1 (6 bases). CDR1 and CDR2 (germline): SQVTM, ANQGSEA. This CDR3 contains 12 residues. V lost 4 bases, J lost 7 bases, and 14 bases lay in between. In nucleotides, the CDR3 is TGCAGCGTTGCGAGGGCCCAGGGGGAGCAGTACTTC. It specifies CSVARAQGEQYF.

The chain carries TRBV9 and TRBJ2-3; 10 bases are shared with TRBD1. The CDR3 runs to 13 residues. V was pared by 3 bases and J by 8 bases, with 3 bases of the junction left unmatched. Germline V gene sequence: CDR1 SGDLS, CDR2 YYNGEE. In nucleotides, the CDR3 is TGTGCCAGCAGCGCTGGGACAGGGGCTACGCAGTATTTT. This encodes CASSAGTGATQYF.

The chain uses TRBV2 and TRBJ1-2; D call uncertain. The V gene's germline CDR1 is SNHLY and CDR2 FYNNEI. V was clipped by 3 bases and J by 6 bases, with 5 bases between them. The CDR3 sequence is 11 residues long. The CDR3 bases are TGTGCCAGCAGTGACCTTAATGGCTACACCTTC. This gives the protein CASSDLNGYTF. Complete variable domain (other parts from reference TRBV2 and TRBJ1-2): EPEVTQTPSHQVTQMGQEVILRCVPISNHLYFYWYRQILGQKVEFLVSFYNNEISEKSEIFDDQFSVERPDGSNFTLKIRSTKLEDSAMYFCASSDLNGYTFGSGTRLTVV.

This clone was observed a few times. The DNA of the CDR3 is TGTGCCAGCTCCCTACAGGCTGACACAGATACGCAGTATTTT. Translation gives CASSLQADTDTQYF. J is TRBJ2-3 and V is TRBV18; maybe TRBD1 (5 bases). The CDR3 is 14 residues long. The V gene lost 6 bases and the J gene lost 2 bases, with 12 bases spanning the gap. Per the germline V gene, CDR1 is KGHSH and CDR2 is LQKENI.

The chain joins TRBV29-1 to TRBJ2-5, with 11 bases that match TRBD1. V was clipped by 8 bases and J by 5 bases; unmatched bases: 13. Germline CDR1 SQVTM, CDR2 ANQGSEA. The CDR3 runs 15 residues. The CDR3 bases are TGCAGCCTACACCCCGGGACAGGGGGTCGTGAGACCCAGTACTTC. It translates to CSLHPGTGGRETQYF.